The clone carrying this T cell receptor beta chain has at least ten counts. Its cognate antigen is unknown. These data are taken from a study of T cell repertoires in cytomegalovirus infection. Study context: Matching HLA type, along with CMV infection, was indicated by public TCR beta signatures. Findings and caveats of the study: Adding up the frequency of public TCR beta families identified people who carried CMV plus the relevant HLA. HLA-C-restricted CMV clonotypes gave the most frequent clonotype in two of eight donors.

Germline V CDR1 and CDR2: MDHEN, SYDVKM. The CDR3 is 15 amino acids. Losses at the gene ends were 5 bases for V and 9 bases for J; bases not matched to a gene: 11. TCRdb itself ran the reads through MiXCR, one entry per CDR3 protein. The sample consists of about 310,000 distinct CDR3 sequences, about 9.2% of them appearing once. The V call is TRBV28, the J call TRBJ2-1, with 9 bases lining up with TRBD1. Sequencing used PBMCs. This clonotype was obtained from a human donor in good health (CMV status not recorded). Some clones in this sample may be carry-over from other donors' samples. The CDR3 DNA reads as TGTGCCAGCAGTCCACCGGGACAGGGAACAAGTGAGCAGTTCTTC. It specifies CASSPPGQGTSEQFF.